This T cell receptor beta chain comes out of a study of T-cell memory formation after mild COVID-19. Germline lookup yields CDR1 KGHDR and CDR2 SFDVKD. Trimming removed 4 bases from V and 5 bases from J, with 15 bases in between. The CDR3 consists of 15 residues. A 5'RACE reaction primed in the constant segment made cDNA libraries of TCR alpha and TCR beta, and these carried sample barcodes and UMIs. From the 5' RACE reads, TCRdb called clonotypes with MiXCR, one entry per CDR3 protein. The sample records roughly 200,000 distinct CDR3 sequences, approximately 20% being singletons. Specimen: PBMCs or a T cell subset sorted from them (not recorded which). This chain uses TRBV24-1 with TRBJ2-3, with TRBD2 as a possible D gene (5 bases). The source is an adult woman who had mild COVID-19 (a few samples of this study predate the infection). Cell type and time point are not known. Here the CDR3 reads CATSDPDFLRDTQYF. In nucleotides, the CDR3 is TGTGCCACCAGTGACCCGGACTTCCTGAGAGATACGCAGTATTTT.